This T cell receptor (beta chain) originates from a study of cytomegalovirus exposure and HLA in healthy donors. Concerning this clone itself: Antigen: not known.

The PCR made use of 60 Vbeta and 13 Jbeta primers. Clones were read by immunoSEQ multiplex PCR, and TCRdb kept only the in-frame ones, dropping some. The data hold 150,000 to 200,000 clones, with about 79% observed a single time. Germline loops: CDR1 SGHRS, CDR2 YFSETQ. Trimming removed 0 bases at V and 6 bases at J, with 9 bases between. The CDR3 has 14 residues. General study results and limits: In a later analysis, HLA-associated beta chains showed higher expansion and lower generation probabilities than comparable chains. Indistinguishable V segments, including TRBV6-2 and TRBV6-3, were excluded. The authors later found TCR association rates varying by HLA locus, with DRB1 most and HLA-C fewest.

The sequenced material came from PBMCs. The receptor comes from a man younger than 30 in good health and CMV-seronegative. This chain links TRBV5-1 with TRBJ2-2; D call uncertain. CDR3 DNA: TGCGCCAGCAGCTTGGGTCGAGGAGCCGGGGAGCTGTTTTTT. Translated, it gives CASSLGRGAGELFF.